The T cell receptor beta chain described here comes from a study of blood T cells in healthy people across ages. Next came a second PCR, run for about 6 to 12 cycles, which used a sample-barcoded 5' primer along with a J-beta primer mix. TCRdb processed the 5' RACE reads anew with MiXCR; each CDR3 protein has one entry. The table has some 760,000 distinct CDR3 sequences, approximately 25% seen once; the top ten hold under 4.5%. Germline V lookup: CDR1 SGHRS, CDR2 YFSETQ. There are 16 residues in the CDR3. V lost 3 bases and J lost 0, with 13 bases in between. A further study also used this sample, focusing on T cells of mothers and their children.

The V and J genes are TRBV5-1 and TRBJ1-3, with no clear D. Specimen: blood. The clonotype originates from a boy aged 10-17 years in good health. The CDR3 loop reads CASSSVDTSSGNTIYF. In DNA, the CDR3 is TGCGCCAGCAGCTCTGTCGACACGAGCTCTGGAAACACCATATATTTT.